The 3 T cell receptor beta chains below were found in one sample sequenced in a study of PD-L1 blockade in urothelial cancer. Generated by immunoSEQ multiplex PCR, the TCRdb table keeps only in-frame clones and is missing some. Among around 22,000 clones listed, 87% were seen once. Here the sequenced sample was PBMCs, taken around atezolizumab (anti-PD-L1) treatment. The receptors here all came from a man over 45 with urothelial cancer.

The V call is TRBV5-5, the J call TRBJ2-1; 9 bases align to TRBD2. In germline, CDR1 is SGHKS, CDR2 YYEKEE (reference sequence). The CDR3 totals 15 residues. The V and J ends lost 1 base and 6 bases, in that order; junction bases with no gene match: 5. CDR3 nucleotide sequence: TGTGCCAGCAGCTTGTTTGCGGGGGGGGCCAATGAGCAGTTCTTC. Protein sequence: CASSLFAGGANEQFF.

The chain carries TRBV15 and TRBJ1-5, with a possible D match to TRBD1 (5 bases). Trimming took off 1 base at V and 4 bases at J, with 8 bases between the two ends. CDR1 and CDR2 from the germline V gene are LNHNV and YYDKDF (reference sequence). This CDR3 is 14 amino acids long. The CDR3 loop reads CATSRGQKNQPQHF. The CDR3 coding sequence is TGTGCCACCAGCAGAGGACAGAAGAATCAGCCCCAGCATTTT.

This clone was found once. This chain connects TRBV11-2 to TRBJ1-4; 9 nucleotides line up with TRBD1. V trimming: 4 bases; J trimming: 4 bases; junction bases outside the gene matches: 7. There are 16 residues in the CDR3. In germline, CDR1 is SGHAT, CDR2 FQNNGV. DNA of the CDR3: TGTGCCAGCAGCTCCGGGACAGGGTTTAGTAATGAAAAACTGTTTTTT. This encodes CASSSGTGFSNEKLFF.